These 19 T cell receptor beta chains originate from one sample sequenced in a study of blood T cell repertoires in COVID-19. Sequenced by immunoSEQ multiplex PCR; TCRdb stores in-frame clones only, minus some. The sample lists approximately 100,000 clones, 69% occurring once. Sequencing used peripheral blood. The receptors shown here come from a man at least 80 years old with acute or convalescent COVID-19.

The rearrangement links TRBV5-4 to TRBJ2-7; no reliable D call. V shed 0 bases and J shed 6 bases, with 7 bases lying between them. The CDR3 runs 12 residues. The germline V gene has CDR1 SGHNT and CDR2 YYREEE (reference sequence). As DNA, the CDR3 is TGTGCCAGCAGCTTGGTGAGTTCCGAGCAGTACTTC. Translation: CASSLVSSEQYF.

The chain recombines TRBV7-8 with TRBJ2-2; D is possibly TRBD1 (5 bases). The V gene lost 2 bases and the J gene lost 4 bases, with 14 bases spanning the gap. This CDR3 comprises 16 residues. Germline CDR1 is SGHVS and CDR2 is FQNEAQ. CDR3 residues: CASSLYDRQGTGELFF. CDR3 DNA: TGTGCCAGCAGCTTATATGACCGGCAGGGCACCGGGGAGCTGTTTTTT. Complete variable domain (other parts from reference TRBV7-8 and TRBJ2-2): GAGVSQSPRYKVAKRGQDVALRCDPISGHVSLFWYQQALGQGPEFLTYFQNEAQLDKSGLPSDRFFAERPEGSVSTLKIQRTQQEDSAVYLCASSLYDRQGTGELFFGEGSRLTVL.

The chain couples TRBV3-1 (or the pseudogene TRBV3-2) to TRBJ1-1; 8 bases are a match to TRBD1. Unmatched junction bases numbered 8, after V lost 4 bases and J lost 7 bases. Germline CDR1 reads LGHDT; CDR2 reads YNNKEL (reference sequence). This CDR3 spans 14 amino acids. In nucleotides, the CDR3 is TGTGCCAGCAGCCTTGGACAGGGCCGGGGTGAAGCTTTCTTT. Translating it yields CASSLGQGRGEAFF.

The chain links TRBV4-3 to TRBJ1-2; 7 bases map to TRBD1. Germline trimming cut 3 bases from V and 7 bases from J; bases unmatched to any gene: 14. This CDR3 region has 16 residues. CDR1 and CDR2 (germline): LGHNA, YSLEER. CDR3 bases: TGCGCCAGCAGCCAGGCTTTACAGGGGAAATTCGGTGGCTACACCTTC. Its translation: CASSQALQGKFGGYTF.

The chain employs TRBV4-3 and TRBJ1-1; weak D call: TRBD1 (6 bases). Germline values: CDR1 LGHNA, CDR2 YSLEER. Trimming stripped 1 base from V and 1 base from J, with 7 bases between. The CDR3 length is 14 residues. CDR3 DNA: TGCGCCAGCAGCCAAGGGACAGCGAACACTGAAGCTTTCTTT. It specifies CASSQGTANTEAFF.

For the CDR3, the DNA is TGTGCCAGCTCCCAGGGGTACACCGGGGAGCTGTTTTTT. Translated, it gives CASSQGYTGELFF. The chain is built from TRBV7-3 and TRBJ2-2, with D possibly TRBD1 on 6 matching bases. Trimming stripped 8 bases from V and 3 bases from J, with 10 bases between. CDR1 and CDR2 (germline): SGHTA, FQGTGA. The CDR3 sequence is 13 residues long.

The chain combines TRBV6-5 with TRBJ1-2; D ambiguous. Germline V CDR1 and CDR2: MNHEY, SVGAGI. CDR3 length: 14 residues. Trimming cost V 0 bases and J 5 bases, with 10 bases left between them. The CDR3: CASSYSTRVYGYTF. The CDR3, as DNA: TGTGCCAGCAGTTACTCGACCCGGGTTTATGGCTACACCTTC.

This chain connects TRBV5-8 to TRBJ2-6, with 8 bases matching TRBD1. The length of the CDR3 is 17 residues. CDR1 and CDR2 from the germline V gene are SGHTS and YDEGEE. V dropped 2 bases and J dropped 4; count of bases not matched to a gene: 8. CDR3 sequence reads: CASSLGQGATGANVLTF. CDR3 bases: TGTGCCAGCAGCTTAGGGCAGGGGGCGACCGGGGCCAACGTCCTGACTTTC.

The chain is built from TRBV6-5 and TRBJ2-2; D possibly corresponds to TRBD2 (5 bases). This CDR3 comprises 13 residues. Between the trimmed V and J ends, which lost 6 bases and 5 bases, there was a span of 10 bases. CDR1 is MNHEY and CDR2 is SVGAGI in the germline V gene. CDR3 protein: CASSQLGTGELFF. CDR3 bases: TGTGCCAGCAGCCAACTAGGGACCGGGGAGCTGTTTTTT.

CDR3 sequence: CASSLANGGNTEAFF. The CDR3 nucleotides read TGTGCCAGCAGCTTAGCGAACGGGGGGAACACTGAAGCTTTCTTT. The rearrangement uses TRBV7-8 and TRBJ1-1, with a tentative D call TRBD1 (5 bases). The V gene lost 0 bases and the J gene lost 1 base, with 9 bases spanning the gap. CDR1 and CDR2 from the germline V gene are SGHVS and FQNEAQ. The CDR3 has 15 amino acids.

This clone was observed a handful of times. The chain combines TRBV10-3 with TRBJ2-2; the match to TRBD1 covers 11 bases. The CDR3 is 16 amino acids. V gave up 3 bases and J gave up 4 bases; unmatched junction bases: 4. CDR1 ENHRY and CDR2 SYGVKD come from the germline V gene. The CDR3, as DNA: TGTGCCATCAGTGATGGAGGACAGGGGGCCACCGGGGAGCTGTTTTTT. It encodes CAISDGGQGATGELFF.

V is TRBV7-2 and J is TRBJ1-1, with D perhaps matching TRBD1 (6 bases). The CDR3 length is 14 residues. V was shortened by 3 bases and J by 3 bases, with 11 bases between the two germline ends. CDR1 is SGHTA and CDR2 is FQGNSA in the germline V gene. The CDR3 loop reads CASSFSWTDTEAFF. CDR3 in DNA: TGTGCCAGCAGCTTTTCCTGGACAGACACTGAAGCTTTCTTT.

The chain carries TRBV7-2 and TRBJ2-5, with 10 positions matching TRBD2. V shed 6 bases and J 5 bases; nucleotides not matched to a gene: 9. Germline V lookup: CDR1 SGHTA, CDR2 FQGNSA. The CDR3 has 15 amino acids. The CDR3 DNA reads TGTGCCAGCAGGCCCAGTAGCGGGAGGTGGGAGACCCAGTACTTC. Residues: CASRPSSGRWETQYF.

The V call is TRBV5-1, the J call TRBJ1-2; 9 positions match TRBD1. Germline-derived CDR1 and CDR2 are SGHRS and YFSETQ. Trimming at V came to 3 bases and at J to 4 bases, leaving 4 bases not matched to a gene. CDR3 size: 14 residues. CDR3 nucleotides: TGCGCCAGCAGCTCGGACAGGGGCGTCTATGGCTACACCTTC. Amino acids: CASSSDRGVYGYTF.

This clone was seen a single time. The rearrangement joins TRBV28 to TRBJ1-5; D is unclear. Germline lookup yields CDR1 MDHEN and CDR2 SYDVKM. Trimming pared 2 bases from V and 7 bases from J, leaving 15 bases between. The CDR3 extends over 15 amino acids. The CDR3 loop reads CASSLSPGGNQPQHF. CDR3 bases: TGTGCCAGCAGTTTAAGTCCAGGAGGTAACCAGCCCCAGCATTTT.

The V and J genes are TRBV27 and TRBJ2-3; tentatively, D is TRBD2 (5 bases). V lost 6 bases, J lost 8 bases, and 12 bases lay in between. The CDR3 is made up of 12 amino acids. Per the germline V gene, CDR1 is MNHEY and CDR2 is SMNVEV (reference sequence). The CDR3 DNA sequence: TGTGCCAGCAGCCCAAGCGGCATTACGCAGTATTTT. Protein product: CASSPSGITQYF.

The chain combines TRBV19 with TRBJ1-1; D call uncertain. The germline V gene has CDR1 LNHDA and CDR2 SQIVND (reference sequence). The V end was cut by 3 bases, the J end by 1 base, with 9 bases between. The CDR3 is 14 residues long. CDR3 loop: CASSMRAGNTEAFF. The CDR3 nucleotides read TGTGCCAGTAGTATGCGGGCGGGGAACACTGAAGCTTTCTTT.

This clone was picked up a small number of times. This chain links TRBV7-9 with TRBJ1-1, with 7 bases matching TRBD1. V shed 3 bases, J shed 1 base, and the junction held 5 bases outside the gene matches. Germline CDR1 reads SEHNR; CDR2 reads FQNEAQ (reference sequence). The CDR3 has 15 amino acids. The CDR3 sequence is CASSFVAGGNTEAFF. In DNA, the CDR3 is TGTGCCAGCAGCTTTGTTGCAGGGGGGAACACTGAAGCTTTCTTT. The full variable domain, in which reference TRBV7-9 and TRBJ1-1 provide the parts outside the CDR3, is DTGVSQNPRHKITKRGQNVTFRCDPISEHNRLYWYRQTLGQGPEFLTYFQNEAQLEKSRLLSDRFSAERPKGSFSTLEIQRTEQGDSAMYLCASSFVAGGNTEAFFGQGTRLTVV.

This clone was seen a few times. This sequence joins TRBV7-9 and TRBJ2-5; D is perhaps TRBD2 (6 bases). Germline V gene data show CDR1 as SEHNR and CDR2 as FQNEAQ (reference sequence). The CDR3 length is 14 residues. Trimming removed 3 bases at V and 3 bases at J, with 11 bases between. The CDR3 loop is CASSFRDWKETQYF. CDR3 bases: TGTGCCAGCAGCTTTCGGGACTGGAAAGAGACCCAGTACTTC.